This T cell receptor (beta chain) came from a study of T cell responses to AZD1222 COVID-19 vaccine. Study findings and constraints: Seropositive AZD1222 recipients at baseline numbered only five or six. A mostly white British donor set with more females was recruited, and clonal diversity was possibly underestimated. Vaccine-related CD4 TCRs covered spike, predominating at 160-218 and 743-854.

A word on this clone: Its cognate antigen is unknown.

Here immunoSEQ multiplex PCR was the method, and the copy in TCRdb shows in-frame clones only, minus some. Of 97,000 or so clones listed, around 86% are singletons. This sample comprised peripheral blood, obtained on day 0 of AZD1222 vaccination. The source of this sequence is an adult in good health.

The CDR3 DNA follows: TGTGCCAGCAGCTCCGGGACAGGAATTAATGAAAAACTGTTTTTT. It is translated as CASSSGTGINEKLFF. The chain is built from TRBV11-1 and TRBJ1-4, with 8 bases lining up with TRBD1. From germline, CDR1 is SGHAT and CDR2 FQDESV (reference sequence). J lost 4 bases, V lost 4 bases, and 5 bases had no gene match. The CDR3 consists of 15 residues.